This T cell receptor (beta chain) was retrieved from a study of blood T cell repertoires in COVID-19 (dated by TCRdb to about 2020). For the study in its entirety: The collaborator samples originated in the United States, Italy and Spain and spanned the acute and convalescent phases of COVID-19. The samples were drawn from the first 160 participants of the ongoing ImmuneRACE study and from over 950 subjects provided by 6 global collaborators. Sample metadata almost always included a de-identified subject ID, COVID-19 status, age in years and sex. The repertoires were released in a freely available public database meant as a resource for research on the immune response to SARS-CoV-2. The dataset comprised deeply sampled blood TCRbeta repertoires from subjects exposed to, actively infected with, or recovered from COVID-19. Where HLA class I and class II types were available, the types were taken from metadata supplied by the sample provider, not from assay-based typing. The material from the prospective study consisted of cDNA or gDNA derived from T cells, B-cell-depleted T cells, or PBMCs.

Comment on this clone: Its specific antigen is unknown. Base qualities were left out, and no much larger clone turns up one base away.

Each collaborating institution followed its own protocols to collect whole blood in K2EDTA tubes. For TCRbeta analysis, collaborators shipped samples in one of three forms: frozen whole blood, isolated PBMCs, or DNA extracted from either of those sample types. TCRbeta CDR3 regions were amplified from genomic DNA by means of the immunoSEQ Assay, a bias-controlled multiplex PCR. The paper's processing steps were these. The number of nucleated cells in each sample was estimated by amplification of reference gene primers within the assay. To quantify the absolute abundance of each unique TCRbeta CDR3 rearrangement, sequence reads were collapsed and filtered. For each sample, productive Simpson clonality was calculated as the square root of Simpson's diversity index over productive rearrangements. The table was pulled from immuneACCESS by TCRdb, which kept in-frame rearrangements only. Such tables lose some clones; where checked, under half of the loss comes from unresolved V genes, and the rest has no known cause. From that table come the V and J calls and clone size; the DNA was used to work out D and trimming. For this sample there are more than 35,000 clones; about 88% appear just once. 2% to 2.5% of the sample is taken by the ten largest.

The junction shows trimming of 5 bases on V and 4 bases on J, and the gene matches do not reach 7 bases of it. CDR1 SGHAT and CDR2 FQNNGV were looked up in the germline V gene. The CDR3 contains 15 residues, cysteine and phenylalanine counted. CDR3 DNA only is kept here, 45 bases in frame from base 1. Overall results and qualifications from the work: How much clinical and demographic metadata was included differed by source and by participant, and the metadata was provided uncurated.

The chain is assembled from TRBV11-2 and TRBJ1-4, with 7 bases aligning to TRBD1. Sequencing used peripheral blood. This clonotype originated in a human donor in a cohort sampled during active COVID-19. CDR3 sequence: CASSPRTGINEKLFF. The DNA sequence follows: TGTGCCAGCAGCCCCCGGACAGGCATTAATGAAAAACTGTTTTTT.